This TCR beta chain was identified in a study of blood T cell repertoires in COVID-19 (TCRdb year 2020). Describing the broader study: Samples from collaborators originated in the United States, Italy and Spain and spanned both the acute and convalescent phases of COVID-19. The material from the prospective study consisted of cDNA or gDNA derived from T cells, B-cell-depleted T cells, or PBMCs. Subjects who had been exposed to COVID-19, were actively infected with it, or had recovered from it provided the deeply sampled blood TCRbeta repertoires that made up the dataset. The repertoires were made available in a free public database intended to serve as a resource for research on the immune response to SARS-CoV-2. Samples came from the ongoing ImmuneRACE study (first 160 participants) plus 1,254 subjects from 6 global collaborators. Nearly every sample came with metadata listing a de-identified subject ID, COVID-19 status, age in years and sex. Where available, HLA class I and class II types were obtained from metadata supplied by the sample provider rather than from assay-based typing. The full study reports these points: The quantity of clinical and demographic metadata differed by source and by participant and was supplied without curation.

Points on this clone: Its binding antigen is unknown. No base-level quality is on record; no much larger clone is a single base apart.

Participants in the prospective study were aged about 18 to 90 years, lived in approximately 26 United States geographic areas, and enrolled through a virtual design. To assign participants to cohorts, the prospective study relied on clinical history that participants themselves reported in a screening survey and a study questionnaire. A participant counted as exposed if, within 2 weeks of entering the study, that participant had been in contact with someone who had a PCR-confirmed or clinician-diagnosed COVID-19 case. Each participant in the prospective study had whole blood, serum and a nasopharyngeal or oropharyngeal swab collected by mobile phlebotomists. Participants in the prospective study had the option to provide additional blood draws and questionnaires over a roughly two-month period. Before DNA extraction, blood samples from the prospective study were shipped at room temperature or frozen.

Taken from the germline V gene, the CDR1 and CDR2 loops are MGHRA and YSYEKL. Inclusive of the bounding cysteine and phenylalanine, the CDR3 is 15 residues long. The CDR3 DNA has 45 bases and is translated from base 1. The junction carries 12 bases between V and J, which are trimmed by 4 bases and 0 bases respectively. TCRbeta CDR3 regions were amplified from genomic DNA using the immunoSEQ Assay, a bias-controlled multiplex PCR. The study's processing was this. Nucleated cell counts per sample were estimated from amplification of reference gene primers within the assay. Sequence reads were collapsed and filtered to measure the absolute abundance of every unique TCRbeta CDR3 rearrangement. For each sample, productive Simpson clonality was calculated as the square root of Simpson's diversity index over productive rearrangements. The source is immuneACCESS, and TCRdb retained only in-frame sequences with V and J called. Part of the clones is not carried over; for the studies checked, unresolved V genes explain less than half of this, and the remainder is unexplained. That table supplies the V and J calls and clone size; D and trimming were determined from the DNA. This sample holds 130,000 to 150,000 clones; 84% were observed only once. The ten largest clones represent more than 5% of the sample.

The origin of this receptor is a woman between 45 and 65 years old who had been exposed to COVID-19. The V gene is TRBV4-1 and the J gene is TRBJ1-1, with an unclear D gene assignment. The sample taken for sequencing was PBMCs or T cells enriched from blood (not recorded which). The CDR3 protein sequence reads: CASSPLAMMNTEAFF. The DNA reads as follows: TGCGCCAGCAGCCCCCTAGCGATGATGAACACTGAAGCTTTCTTT.